This T cell receptor (beta chain) was retrieved from a study of OX40 agonist ivuxolimab in advanced cancers. Study context: Given to patients was ivuxolimab, an agonistic anti-OX40 (CD134) antibody. The study reported partial responses in three patients: one hepatocellular carcinoma, two cutaneous melanoma. Study outcomes and limitations: Antigens targeted by the expanded peripheral T cells were not determined.

Trimming cost V 5 bases and J 0 bases, with 11 bases left between them. The CDR3 consists of 15 residues. Germline CDR1 reads MNHEY; CDR2 reads SMNVEV (reference sequence). The study sampled blood at baseline, cycle 4 day 1, and cycle 7 day 1. This table comes from immunoSEQ multiplex PCR, and its TCRdb copy is limited to in-frame clones, with some not included. The sample consists of roughly 70,000 clones, over 80% of them appearing once. This clone occurred once. As yet, its antigen is unknown. Source: CD4+ or CD8+ T cells sorted from blood, taken in a trial of the OX40 agonist ivuxolimab. This chain uses TRBV27 with TRBJ2-4; D not certain. The sequence was collected from an adult with an advanced solid tumor such as melanoma, head and neck, liver or kidney cancer. CDR3 loop: CASSTPLEAKNIQYF. The DNA of the CDR3 is TGTGCCAGCAGTACTCCCTTAGAAGCCAAAAACATTCAGTACTTC.